The 27 T cell receptor beta chains below come from one sample, sequenced in a study of blood T cell repertoires in COVID-19. The method was immunoSEQ multiplex PCR; TCRdb's version includes in-frame clones alone and lacks a portion of them. The sample holds 200,000 or so clones, approximately 86% seen once. Source material: PBMCs or T cells enriched from blood (not recorded which). The origin of the receptors is a woman in her forties with acute COVID-19.

The chain employs TRBV28 and TRBJ2-7; 11 bases are shared with TRBD1. V dropped 8 bases and J dropped 6; count of bases not matched to a gene: 9. The CDR3 has 14 amino acids. Germline V gives CDR1 MDHEN, CDR2 SYDVKM. CDR3 region: CASLTSGTGGEQYF. As DNA, the CDR3 is TGTGCCAGCCTTACTTCCGGGACAGGGGGCGAGCAGTACTTC.

This chain connects TRBV10-3 to TRBJ2-2; 7 bases agree with TRBD1. CDR1 is ENHRY and CDR2 is SYGVKD in the germline V gene. With 8 bases clipped from V and 1 base from J, the junction kept 10 bases outside the gene matches. This CDR3 comprises 16 residues. The CDR3 nucleotides are TGTGCCATCTCCCCCAGACAGGGCAAGAACACCGGGGAGCTGTTTTTT. Translation gives CAISPRQGKNTGELFF.

V gene TRBV5-1 combines with J gene TRBJ2-1, with 7 bases matching TRBD2. Per the germline V gene, CDR1 is SGHRS and CDR2 is YFSETQ. This CDR3 region has 18 residues. Losses at the gene ends were 4 bases for V and 6 bases for J; bases not matched to a gene: 19. Here the CDR3 DNA reads TGCGCCAGCAGCCATTTGCCCCCCGGCCTAGCGGACATCAATGAGCAGTTCTTC. This gives the protein CASSHLPPGLADINEQFF.

The V call is TRBV18, the J call TRBJ2-2; D is possibly TRBD2 (6 bases). Trimming shortened V by 2 bases and J by 5 bases, and 12 bases separated the two germline ends. The germline V gene encodes CDR1 KGHSH and CDR2 LQKENI. CDR3 length: 15 amino acids. CDR3: CASSPASRETGELFF. In DNA form, the CDR3 reads TGTGCCAGCTCACCAGCGTCGCGGGAAACCGGGGAGCTGTTTTTT.

The chain combines TRBV28 with TRBJ2-5; no clear D. The CDR3 is made up of 16 amino acids. Germline assignment: CDR1 MDHEN and CDR2 SYDVKM. V lost 4 bases and J 1 base, leaving 16 bases between the germline ends. The CDR3 sequence: CASSSSPGRPQETQYF. In nucleotides, the CDR3 is TGTGCCAGCAGTTCCAGCCCGGGTCGGCCCCAAGAGACCCAGTACTTC.

The J gene is TRBJ2-1, the V gene TRBV6-6, with 9 bases that match TRBD1. CDR1 is MNHNY and CDR2 is SVGAGI in the germline V gene (reference sequence). The CDR3 consists of 14 residues. The V and J ends lost 6 bases and 9 bases, in that order; junction bases with no gene match: 9. Here the CDR3 reads CASSDSGTGFEQFF. The CDR3 bases are TGTGCCAGCAGCGATTCTGGGACAGGGTTTGAGCAGTTCTTC.

This chain uses TRBV5-1 with TRBJ2-3; D is uncertain. The germline CDR1 and CDR2 sequences are SGHRS and YFSETQ. V gave up 4 bases and J gave up 0 bases, with 3 bases separating them. The CDR3 covers 12 residues. Here the CDR3 reads CASSISTDTQYF. In nucleotides, the CDR3 is TGCGCCAGCAGCATAAGCACAGATACGCAGTATTTT.

The CDR3 loop reads CSVADTFYGYTF. The CDR3 region has the DNA TGCAGCGTTGCGGACACTTTCTATGGCTACACCTTC. The genes are TRBV29-1 and TRBJ1-2; D may be TRBD1 (5 bases). Germline V gene lookup returns CDR1 SQVTM and CDR2 ANQGSEA. Trimming left V 4 bases short and J 4 bases short, with 10 bases between. This CDR3 is built from 12 residues.

This chain connects TRBV7-9 to TRBJ2-1, with a tentative D call TRBD2 (5 bases). In germline, CDR1 is SEHNR, CDR2 FQNEAQ (reference sequence). The CDR3 runs 17 residues. V lost 5 bases, J lost 1 base, and 18 bases lay in between. The CDR3 protein is CASSHHASPSSYNEQFF. The CDR3 nucleotides read TGTGCCAGCAGCCACCACGCTAGCCCCTCGTCCTACAATGAGCAGTTCTTC.

The chain carries TRBV18 and TRBJ2-2; 7 positions agree with TRBD1. J lost 5 bases, V lost 3 bases, and 6 bases had no gene match. The germline V gene encodes CDR1 KGHSH and CDR2 LQKENI. The CDR3 is made up of 15 amino acids. CDR3 nucleotides: TGTGCCAGCTCACCGCGACAGGGTGGAACCGGGGAGCTGTTTTTT. This sequence encodes CASSPRQGGTGELFF.

The chain combines TRBV10-1 with TRBJ2-1; TRBD2 agrees at 11 bases. With 3 bases clipped from V and 7 bases from J, the junction kept 8 bases outside the gene matches. This CDR3 region has 16 residues. In germline, CDR1 is WNHNN, CDR2 SYGVQD (reference sequence). Here the CDR3 reads CASSEGTSGSGNEQFF. The DNA for the CDR3 is TGCGCCAGCAGTGAAGGGACTAGCGGTTCGGGGAATGAGCAGTTCTTC.

The V and J genes are TRBV11-2 and TRBJ1-1; 8 nucleotides match TRBD1. The CDR3 consists of 15 residues. Germline V lookup: CDR1 SGHAT, CDR2 FQNNGV. Trimming took 5 bases from V and 3 from J; bases not matched to a gene: 8. The chain's CDR3 is CASSTSRGPYTEAFF. The CDR3 DNA follows: TGTGCCAGCAGCACATCCAGGGGGCCCTACACTGAAGCTTTCTTT.

The J gene is TRBJ2-7, the V gene TRBV6-1; D might be TRBD1 (6 bases). The CDR3 has 16 amino acids. V lost 4 bases, J lost 0 bases, and 16 bases lay in between. The V gene's germline CDR1 is MNHNS and CDR2 SASEGT. CDR3 bases: TGTGCCAGCAGTGGCCTGGGACAAACCACCTCCTACGAGCAGTACTTC. Translating it yields CASSGLGQTTSYEQYF.

The chain employs TRBV13 and TRBJ1-3; perhaps TRBD1 as D (6 bases). Germline V gene lookup returns CDR1 PRHDT and CDR2 FYEKMQ (reference sequence). V shed 2 bases and J shed 4 bases, with 12 bases lying between them. The CDR3 length is 15 residues. CDR3 sequence (DNA): TGTGCCAGCAGCTTACTGGGGGCCGCAGGAAACACCATATATTTT. Its protein is CASSLLGAAGNTIYF.

This chain connects TRBV27 to TRBJ1-2; 7 nucleotides line up with TRBD1. The CDR3 is 13 amino acids. Germline lookup yields CDR1 MNHEY and CDR2 SMNVEV (reference sequence). Unmatched junction bases numbered 5, after V lost 2 bases and J lost 8 bases. The CDR3 protein is CASSLRTGYGYTF. The DNA of the CDR3 is TGTGCCAGCAGTTTAAGGACAGGTTACGGCTACACCTTC.

CDR3 in amino acids: CASLRQGPGELFF. In DNA form, the CDR3 reads TGTGCCAGCCTTCGACAGGGGCCCGGGGAGCTGTTTTTT. This chain joins TRBV28 and TRBJ2-2, with 8 bases lining up with TRBD1. The CDR3 is 13 residues long. The germline V gene has CDR1 MDHEN and CDR2 SYDVKM. After removal of 8 bases from V and 6 bases from J, the junction contained 5 bases not matched to a gene.

This CDR3 is CASSLETGGLTEAFF. The CDR3 nucleotides are TGTGCCAGCAGCTTAGAGACAGGGGGCCTCACTGAAGCTTTCTTT. The V call is TRBV7-2, the J call TRBJ1-1; 10 nucleotides align to TRBD1. The CDR3 extends over 15 amino acids. Trimming at V came to 1 base and at J to 4 bases, leaving 3 bases not matched to a gene. Germline V gene data show CDR1 as SGHTA and CDR2 as FQGNSA. Based on the CDR3 plus reference TRBV7-2 and TRBJ1-1, the full variable domain is GAGVSQSPSNKVTEKGKDVELRCDPISGHTALYWYRQSLGQGLEFLIYFQGNSAPDKSGLPSDRFSAERTGGSVSTLTIQRTQQEDSAVYLCASSLETGGLTEAFFGQGTRLTVV.

The chain carries TRBV7-2 and TRBJ2-2; 7 bases align to TRBD2. The CDR3 loop spans 16 amino acids. Per the germline V gene, CDR1 is SGHTA and CDR2 is FQGNSA. Losses at the gene ends were 2 bases for V and 2 bases for J; bases not matched to a gene: 5. Here the CDR3 DNA reads TGTGCCAGCAGCTTACGCGGGAGAGCTAACACCGGGGAGCTGTTTTTT. This encodes CASSLRGRANTGELFF.

The chain recombines TRBV5-1 with TRBJ1-2; 9 bases are shared with TRBD1. The CDR3 is made up of 16 amino acids. The V and J ends lost 0 bases and 3 bases, in that order; junction bases with no gene match: 6. The germline gives CDR1 SGHRS, CDR2 YFSETQ. CDR3 loop: CASSLGQGVRDYGYTF. The CDR3 bases are TGCGCCAGCAGCTTGGGACAGGGGGTTAGGGACTATGGCTACACCTTC.

The V gene is TRBV3-1 (or the pseudogene TRBV3-2), the J gene TRBJ2-7; the match to TRBD2 covers 10 bases. Germline V gene lookup returns CDR1 LGHDT and CDR2 YNNKEL (reference sequence). V was clipped by 8 bases and J by 2 bases; unmatched bases: 12. This CDR3 spans 16 amino acids. The CDR3 DNA reads as TGTGCCAGCGCCTTAAGCGGGAGGGCCAGGGCCTACGAGCAGTACTTC. Its protein is CASALSGRARAYEQYF.

The V gene is TRBV6-5, the J gene TRBJ2-1, with a tentative D call TRBD1 (6 bases). Trimming cost V 4 bases and J 2 bases, with 15 bases left between them. The CDR3 is 16 amino acids. Germline loops: CDR1 MNHEY, CDR2 SVGAGI. CDR3 residues: CASSFQGQRPYNEQFF. Here the CDR3 DNA reads TGTGCCAGCAGTTTCCAAGGACAGCGGCCCTACAATGAGCAGTTCTTC.

The chain employs TRBV4-2 and TRBJ2-1; 11 nucleotides match TRBD2. The CDR3 has 15 amino acids. Germline CDR1 LGHNA, CDR2 YNFKEQ. The junction had 6 bases not matched to a gene; V was cut back by 4 bases and J by 7 bases. The CDR3 bases are TGTGCCAGCAGCCCCACTAGCGGGAGTAGGAATGAGCAGTTCTTC. This sequence encodes CASSPTSGSRNEQFF.

The count of this clone is one. Here the CDR3 DNA reads TGTGCCAGCAGTGCGACCGGGACTGGAAACACCATATATTTT. Amino acids: CASSATGTGNTIYF. This sequence joins TRBV25-1 and TRBJ1-3; D unresolved. This CDR3 comprises 14 residues. Germline V gene sequence: CDR1 MGHDK, CDR2 SYGVNS. V dropped 4 bases and J dropped 2 bases, with 9 bases sitting between them.

This clone was found once. The chain couples TRBV7-3 to TRBJ2-7, with TRBD1 matching 11 bases. The CDR3 runs 15 residues. The V gene's germline CDR1 is SGHTA and CDR2 FQGTGA. Germline trimming cut 2 bases from V and 6 bases from J; bases unmatched to any gene: 6. Here the CDR3 reads CASSLYGQGASEQYF. The CDR3 bases are TGTGCCAGCAGCTTATATGGACAGGGGGCTTCCGAGCAGTACTTC.

The chain uses TRBV11-1 and TRBJ2-2, with 8 positions matching TRBD1. Germline V gene lookup returns CDR1 SGHAT and CDR2 FQDESV (reference sequence). Trimming took 5 bases from V and 9 from J; bases not matched to a gene: 8. The CDR3 loop spans 14 amino acids. The CDR3 sequence is CASSLQGAGRELFF. DNA for the CDR3: TGTGCCAGCAGCCTCCAGGGGGCAGGCCGGGAGCTGTTTTTT.

CDR3 residues: CASSLGGRELFF. The CDR3 nucleotides read TGTGCCAGCAGCCTTGGGGGCCGGGAGCTGTTTTTT. The chain is built from TRBV6-2 or TRBV6-3 and TRBJ2-2; D might be TRBD1 (6 bases). CDR1 MNHEY and CDR2 SVGEGT come from the germline V gene. This CDR3 is built from 12 residues. With 6 bases removed from V and 9 bases from J, the gap between germline ends came to 11 bases.

The chain links TRBV6-1 to TRBJ2-7, with 10 bases identical to TRBD1. The junction had 8 bases not matched to a gene; V was cut back by 4 bases and J by 2 bases. Germline CDR1 is MNHNS and CDR2 is SASEGT. This CDR3 comprises 16 residues. The CDR3: CASSVEGTGVTYEQYF. The CDR3 bases are TGTGCCAGCAGTGTAGAAGGGACAGGGGTCACCTACGAGCAGTACTTC.